These 18 T cell receptor beta chains originate from one sample sequenced in a study of blood T cells in healthy people across ages. It was with a sample-barcoded 5' primer and a J-beta primer mix that a second PCR of roughly 7 to 12 cycles was run. MiXCR, applied by TCRdb to the 5' RACE reads, yields one record per CDR3 protein. The sample has 650,000 to 900,000 distinct CDR3 sequences, approximately 59% seen once; the top ten hold about a quarter. What was sequenced was blood. These TCRs come from a young man in good health.

The J gene is TRBJ2-7, the V gene TRBV5-1; D remains ambiguous. Germline V CDR1 and CDR2: SGHRS, YFSETQ. The V end lost 0 bases, the J end lost 4 bases, and 14 bases lay between the germline ends. The CDR3 spans 15 residues. DNA of the CDR3: TGCGCCAGCAGCTTGGCGGTGGGCGATCGGTACGAGCAGTACTTC. The encoded protein is CASSLAVGDRYEQYF.

This sequence joins TRBV5-1 and TRBJ2-1; D may be TRBD1 (7 bases). Matching the DNA end better, TRBJ2-7 makes the J call doubtful. Germline CDR1 is SGHRS and CDR2 is YFSETQ. The CDR3 is 16 residues long. DNA of the CDR3: TGCGCCAGCAGCTCCAGGGGGGACAGCTCCTACAATGAGCAGTACTTC. Translated: CASSSRGDSSYNEQYF.

The V gene is TRBV27, the J gene TRBJ2-5, with D perhaps being TRBD1 or TRBD2 (5 bases each). The germline CDR1 and CDR2 sequences are MNHEY and SMNVEV (reference sequence). Trimming pared 5 bases from V and 5 bases from J, leaving 15 bases between. CDR3 length: 14 amino acids. DNA for the CDR3: TGTGCCAGCAGTCCCTTGGGGGAAGGCGAGACCCAGTACTTC. Translation gives CASSPLGEGETQYF.

This chain connects TRBV7-2 to TRBJ1-4; D uncertain. In germline, CDR1 is SGHTA, CDR2 FQGNSA. The CDR3 runs 13 residues. V lost 8 bases, J lost 7 bases, and 14 bases lay in between. The chain's CDR3 is CASEPGRGEKLFF. As DNA, the CDR3 is TGTGCCAGCGAACCGGGCCGAGGTGAAAAACTGTTTTTT. The variable domain in full, completed from reference TRBV7-2 and TRBJ1-4, reads GAGVSQSPSNKVTEKGKDVELRCDPISGHTALYWYRQSLGQGLEFLIYFQGNSAPDKSGLPSDRFSAERTGGSVSTLTIQRTQQEDSAVYLCASEPGRGEKLFFGSGTQLSVL.

The rearrangement joins TRBV4-3 to TRBJ2-3, with D hard to call. Trimming pared 1 base from V and 0 bases from J, leaving 8 bases between. Germline CDR1 reads LGHNA; CDR2 reads YSLEER. The CDR3 loop spans 15 amino acids. The CDR3 is CASSQGTASTDTQYF. The DNA for the CDR3 is TGCGCCAGCAGCCAAGGAACAGCTAGCACAGATACGCAGTATTTT.

This clonotype was picked up one time. This chain links TRBV20-1 with TRBJ2-7; D unresolved. The germline V gene encodes CDR1 DFQATT and CDR2 SNEGSKA (reference sequence). This CDR3 has 11 residues. Here the CDR3 DNA reads TGCATTGCCCCAAGCTCCTACGAGCAGTACTTC. Protein: CIAPSSYEQYF.

This chain links TRBV24-1 with TRBJ2-3, with 10 positions matching TRBD1. Germline-derived CDR1 and CDR2 are KGHDR and SFDVKD. This CDR3 is 19 amino acids long. The junction had 13 bases not matched to a gene; V was cut back by 3 bases and J by 2 bases. The CDR3 is CATSDPRDRGRSLTDTQYF. The CDR3 DNA reads as TGTGCCACCAGTGATCCTCGGGACAGGGGCCGCTCCCTCACAGATACGCAGTATTTT.

In its sample, this clonotype was seen many times. The J gene is TRBJ2-5, the V gene TRBV29-1; D gene ambiguous. The CDR3 totals 11 residues. In germline, CDR1 is SQVTM, CDR2 ANQGSEA. V was cut by 4 bases and J by 12 bases, with 15 bases left in between. CDR3 DNA sequence: TGCAGCGTTGGGATCGGACCCTTTAAGTACTTC. Its translation is CSVGIGPFKYF.

This chain connects TRBV5-1 to TRBJ1-4; D ambiguous. V was cut by 0 bases and J by 3 bases, with 6 bases left in between. This CDR3 is 14 amino acids long. Germline CDR1 and CDR2: SGHRS and YFSETQ. The CDR3 sequence: CASSLVGANEKLFF. Here the CDR3 DNA reads TGCGCCAGCAGCTTGGTTGGGGCTAATGAAAAACTGTTTTTT.

V usage is TRBV6-2 or TRBV6-3 and J usage is TRBJ1-5; D possibly corresponds to TRBD1 (5 bases). V was clipped by 6 bases and J by 7 bases, with 16 bases between them. Germline loops: CDR1 MNHEY, CDR2 SVGEGT. This CDR3 spans 14 amino acids. The CDR3 bases are TGTGCCAGCAGCAGAGCCAGGGTAGACCAGCCCCAGCATTTT. Protein: CASSRARVDQPQHF.

The rearrangement joins TRBV7-2 to TRBJ2-7; D gene uncertain. Trimming removed 5 bases at V and 1 base at J, with 21 bases between. The germline V gene encodes CDR1 SGHTA and CDR2 FQGNSA. The CDR3 loop spans 17 amino acids. This CDR3 is CASSPPGGSSISYEQYF. The CDR3, as DNA: TGTGCCAGCAGCCCCCCAGGCGGCAGCTCCATTTCCTACGAGCAGTACTTC.

The gene calls are TRBV5-1 and TRBJ2-3; D is possibly TRBD2 (6 bases). CDR3 length: 14 amino acids. The germline V gene encodes CDR1 SGHRS and CDR2 YFSETQ. Trimming removed 0 bases at V and 2 bases at J, with 7 bases between. The CDR3: CASSLGDFTDTQYF. CDR3 bases: TGCGCCAGCAGCTTGGGGGACTTCACAGATACGCAGTATTTT.

The chain recombines TRBV20-1 with TRBJ2-5; TRBD2 matches at 7 bases. The CDR3 consists of 15 residues. Trimming took 2 bases from V and 1 from J; bases not matched to a gene: 7. Germline CDR1 and CDR2: DFQATT and SNEGSKA (reference sequence). For the CDR3, the DNA is TGCAGTGCTAGATTGGTGGGGGGGATCCAAGAGACCCAGTACTTC. Amino acids: CSARLVGGIQETQYF.

The chain employs TRBV7-9 and TRBJ1-1, with D possibly TRBD1 on 5 matching bases. V lost 2 bases to trimming and J lost 1 base, with 11 bases between them. Germline CDR1 is SEHNR and CDR2 is FQNEAQ (reference sequence). The CDR3 extends over 15 amino acids. CDR3 DNA: TGTGCCAGCAGCTTAACTAGACAGCCGAACACTGAAGCTTTCTTT. As protein: CASSLTRQPNTEAFF.

CDR3 coding DNA: TGTGCCAGCAGCTTCCCCCGGGACAGCTACTTAGGGTCCCACGAGCAGTACTTC. Translating it yields CASSFPRDSYLGSHEQYF. This sequence joins TRBV7-2 and TRBJ2-4; 7 bases map to TRBD1. The tail of the sequence fits TRBJ2-7 better, so the J call may be wrong. This CDR3 region has 18 residues. In germline, CDR1 is SGHTA, CDR2 FQGNSA.

This clonotype was observed a few times. Here the CDR3 DNA reads TGTGCCAGCAGCACTATCCGTGGGACTAGCGGGGGAGAGACCCAGTACTTC. This sequence encodes CASSTIRGTSGGETQYF. J is TRBJ2-5 and V is TRBV7-2, with 14 nucleotides matching TRBD2. V trimming: 5 bases; J trimming: 4 bases; junction bases outside the gene matches: 9. The CDR3 extends over 17 amino acids. Per the germline V gene, CDR1 is SGHTA and CDR2 is FQGNSA.

This clonotype was detected once. The rearrangement uses TRBV28 and TRBJ2-7; no firm D call. This CDR3 region has 14 residues. Trimming took 4 bases from V and 0 from J, leaving 10 bases between them. Germline CDR1 reads MDHEN; CDR2 reads SYDVKM. CDR3 loop: CASSSDLSSYEQYF. Here the CDR3 DNA reads TGTGCCAGCAGTTCAGACTTAAGCTCCTACGAGCAGTACTTC.

The chain is built from TRBV7-2 and TRBJ1-2, with TRBD1 as a possible D gene (6 bases). The CDR3 runs to 12 residues. The germline gives CDR1 SGHTA, CDR2 FQGNSA. The V end was cut by 5 bases, the J end by 7 bases, with 11 bases between. DNA for the CDR3: TGTGCCAGCAGCAGGACAGACGGTGGCTACACCTTC. It is translated as CASSRTDGGYTF.